The 25 T cell receptor beta chains listed next were all sequenced from one sample in a study of beta chain features in type 1 diabetes. What was sequenced were expressed TCRB transcripts, since all of the isolated RNA had been reverse transcribed. Clones were sequenced by immunoSEQ multiplex PCR, and TCRdb holds only the in-frame ones, with some missing. The profile covers about 330,000 clones, with approximately 10% appearing a single time and 0.015% taken by the ten largest. The sequencing input was naive CD4+ T cells from blood. The receptors were sampled from a woman younger than 45 in good health.

The chain recombines TRBV15 with TRBJ2-2, with no clear D. Germline values: CDR1 LNHNV, CDR2 YYDKDF (reference sequence). This CDR3 has 12 residues. Trimming stripped 5 bases from V and 4 bases from J, with 5 bases between. The chain's CDR3 is CATSFGTGELFF. The CDR3 DNA reads TGTGCCACCAGCTTCGGCACCGGGGAGCTGTTTTTT.

The J gene is TRBJ2-1, the V gene TRBV7-3; a weak D match, TRBD1 (5 bases). The CDR3 consists of 16 residues. Deletions cut 5 bases from V and 9 bases from J, with 23 bases between. CDR1 SGHTA and CDR2 FQGTGA come from the germline V gene. The CDR3 region has the DNA TGTGCCAGCAGCACAGGTGGGGCCGTGGGTATGGGTGAGCAGTTCTTC. The encoded protein is CASSTGGAVGMGEQFF.

This clone was counted between two and nine times. V is TRBV28 and J is TRBJ2-3; D unclear. V was shortened by 8 bases and J by 6 bases, with 6 bases between the two germline ends. CDR1 and CDR2 (germline): MDHEN, SYDVKM. The CDR3 extends over 10 amino acids. The CDR3, as DNA: TGTGCCAGCGCGCACGATACGCAGTATTTT. This sequence encodes CASAHDTQYF.

This sequence joins TRBV13 and TRBJ1-5; D unclear. Germline assignment: CDR1 PRHDT and CDR2 FYEKMQ (reference sequence). The V and J ends lost 5 bases and 3 bases respectively, with 8 bases between them. The CDR3 length is 13 residues. CDR3 DNA sequence: TGTGCCAGCAGCACCCAGGACAATCAGCCCCAGCATTTT. Its protein is CASSTQDNQPQHF.

Note on this clone: Other DNA sequences within the sample encode an identical CDR3. The CDR3 sequence is CASSPDRGAYNEQFF. As DNA, the CDR3 is TGTGCCAGCAGTCCCGACAGGGGAGCGTACAATGAGCAGTTCTTC. This chain links TRBV6-5 with TRBJ2-1, with 8 bases that match TRBD1. The CDR3 totals 15 residues. Per the germline V gene, CDR1 is MNHEY and CDR2 is SVGAGI. The V and J ends lost 5 bases and 4 bases, in that order; junction bases with no gene match: 7.

CDR3 coding DNA: TGCAGCGTTGGACAGGGGTTGAAAACGAACACCGGGGAGCTGTTTTTT. Translation: CSVGQGLKTNTGELFF. The chain joins TRBV29-1 to TRBJ2-2; 8 bases fit TRBD1. J lost 0 bases, V lost 4 bases, and 7 bases had no gene match. Looked up from germline, CDR1 is SQVTM and CDR2 is ANQGSEA. The length of the CDR3 is 16 residues.

This clone was seen only a few times. This chain joins TRBV7-3 and TRBJ2-3; 7 positions match TRBD1. After removal of 2 bases from V and 1 base from J, the junction contained 3 bases not matched to a gene. This CDR3 comprises 15 residues. Germline V gene lookup returns CDR1 SGHTA and CDR2 FQGTGA. CDR3 sequence reads: CASSLYRGGTDTQYF. DNA for the CDR3: TGTGCCAGCAGCTTATACAGGGGAGGCACAGATACGCAGTATTTT. Filled out from reference TRBV7-3 and TRBJ2-3, the complete variable domain reads GAGVSQTPSNKVTEKGKYVELRCDPISGHTALYWYRQSLGQGPEFLIYFQGTGAADDSGLPNDRFFAVRPEGSVSTLKIQRTERGDSAVYLCASSLYRGGTDTQYFGPGTRLTVL.

This clone was detected only a few times. At the DNA level, this CDR3 is encoded by other sequences in the same sample as well. The CDR3 coding sequence is TGCGCCAGCAGCTTGGGACAGGCCCAAGAGACCCAGTACTTC. As protein: CASSLGQAQETQYF. The V gene is TRBV5-1, the J gene TRBJ2-5; a weak D match, TRBD1 (6 bases). The CDR3 is 14 residues long. Trimming removed 0 bases at V and 1 base at J, with 7 bases between. Looked up from germline, CDR1 is SGHRS and CDR2 is YFSETQ.

There are a few counts of this clone. This chain connects TRBV27 to TRBJ2-5; tentatively, D is TRBD2 (6 bases). The CDR3 sequence is 14 residues long. V was shortened by 0 bases and J by 6 bases, with 11 bases between the two germline ends. Germline V gene lookup returns CDR1 MNHEY and CDR2 SMNVEV (reference sequence). The CDR3 bases are TGTGCCAGCAGTTTATCTACTAGCTCAAAGACCCAGTACTTC. It is translated as CASSLSTSSKTQYF.

This clone was found many times. The chain recombines TRBV7-9 with TRBJ2-3; D uncertain. The CDR3 is made up of 11 amino acids. Trimming removed 5 bases at V and 2 bases at J, with 2 bases between. Germline loops: CDR1 SEHNR, CDR2 FQNEAQ (reference sequence). CDR3 loop: CASSLTDTQYF. The CDR3 DNA sequence: TGTGCCAGCAGCCTCACAGATACGCAGTATTTT.

The chain joins TRBV29-1 to TRBJ2-7; 8 bases are shared with TRBD2. Germline lookup yields CDR1 SQVTM and CDR2 ANQGSEA. J was trimmed by 7 bases and V by 4 bases; bases with no gene match: 6. This CDR3 is built from 12 residues. The CDR3 bases are TGCAGCGTTGCCCTTATAGCGGGAGAGCAGTACTTC. The encoded protein is CSVALIAGEQYF.

The chain employs TRBV28 and TRBJ2-3; 11 nucleotides agree with TRBD2. The V gene's germline CDR1 is MDHEN and CDR2 SYDVKM. The CDR3 is 15 amino acids. After removal of 5 bases from V and 4 bases from J, the junction contained 5 bases not matched to a gene. The CDR3 reads CASSVAGGLPDTQYF. The CDR3 coding sequence is TGTGCCAGCAGTGTAGCGGGAGGGCTTCCAGATACGCAGTATTTT.

The chain recombines TRBV6-5 with TRBJ2-1; tentative D call: TRBD2 (6 bases). V shed 6 bases and J shed 5 bases, with 17 bases lying between them. The CDR3 contains 15 residues. Looked up from germline, CDR1 is MNHEY and CDR2 is SVGAGI. DNA for the CDR3: TGTGCCAGCAGGGGCTACCGGGACTTTGACAATGAGCAGTTCTTC. Its translation is CASRGYRDFDNEQFF.

This clone was recorded a few times. The chain recombines TRBV28 with TRBJ1-3, with 8 positions matching TRBD1. CDR3 length equals 13 residues. The V gene end was trimmed by 8 bases and the J gene end by 6 bases; junction bases not matched to a gene: 6. Germline V gene data show CDR1 as MDHEN and CDR2 as SYDVKM. CDR3 in amino acids: CASRTGSENTIYF. Written as DNA, the CDR3 is TGTGCCAGCCGGACAGGGTCAGAAAACACCATATATTTT.

The V call is TRBV7-9, the J call TRBJ2-1, with 14 bases lining up with TRBD2. V dropped 0 bases and J dropped 9; count of bases not matched to a gene: 4. The CDR3 is 16 residues long. Germline CDR1 and CDR2: SEHNR and FQNEAQ (reference sequence). For the CDR3, the DNA is TGTGCCAGCAGCTTAGCCGGGACTAGCGGGAGAGTTGAGCAGTTCTTC. Protein: CASSLAGTSGRVEQFF.

A few counts support this clone. V is TRBV7-2 and J is TRBJ1-2; D might be TRBD1 (5 bases). CDR1 is SGHTA, CDR2 FQGNSA, per germline. V lost 4 bases to trimming and J lost 6 bases, with 15 bases between them. The CDR3 runs to 14 residues. The CDR3 nucleotides are TGTGCCAGCAGCTCCAGACATGGGGGGAATGGCTACACCTTC. It yields the protein CASSSRHGGNGYTF.

The gene calls are TRBV29-1 and TRBJ2-4; 16 nucleotides agree with TRBD2. The CDR3 contains 14 residues. J was trimmed by 7 bases and V by 6 bases; bases with no gene match: 3. The germline gives CDR1 SQVTM, CDR2 ANQGSEA. CDR3 DNA: TGCAGCGTGGGACTAGCGGGAGGGAGGAACATTCAGTACTTC. It codes for CSVGLAGGRNIQYF.

This clone was picked up a small number of times. The chain employs TRBV18 and TRBJ2-1, with a possible D match to TRBD1 (5 bases). The length of the CDR3 is 17 residues. Trimming took 5 bases from V and 8 from J, leaving 25 bases between them. CDR1 and CDR2 from the germline V gene are KGHSH and LQKENI. CDR3 sequence: CASSDTIIREWNDEQFF. CDR3 sequence (DNA): TGTGCCAGCTCAGACACCATCATCAGGGAATGGAATGATGAGCAGTTCTTC.

This clone was observed a few times. The chain employs TRBV10-3 and TRBJ2-7; 10 bases map to TRBD1. After removal of 4 bases from V and 1 base from J, the junction contained 4 bases not matched to a gene. CDR1 and CDR2 (germline): ENHRY, SYGVKD. The CDR3 contains 15 residues. As DNA, the CDR3 is TGTGCCATCAGTGGACAGGGGGCGAGTTCCTACGAGCAGTACTTC. This gives the protein CAISGQGASSYEQYF.

This clone was recorded a few times. The J gene is TRBJ2-7, the V gene TRBV2, with D possibly being TRBD2 (5 bases). The V end was cut by 8 bases, the J end by 6 bases, with 17 bases between. Germline CDR1 and CDR2: SNHLY and FYNNEI. The length of the CDR3 is 13 residues. The CDR3 DNA is TGTGCCAGCTCCGCCCGGACTGTCGGCGAGCAGTACTTC. Protein sequence: CASSARTVGEQYF.

The V gene is TRBV30, the J gene TRBJ2-5, with 8 bases fitting TRBD2. CDR3 length: 13 residues. Germline V gene data show CDR1 as GTSNPN and CDR2 as SVGIG (reference sequence). After removal of 4 bases from V and 4 bases from J, the junction contained 5 bases not matched to a gene. The CDR3 here is CAWTTGTRETQYF. For the CDR3, the DNA is TGTGCCTGGACGACCGGGACTAGAGAGACCCAGTACTTC.

This sequence joins TRBV19 and TRBJ2-2; 8 nucleotides agree with TRBD2. CDR1 is LNHDA, CDR2 SQIVND, per germline (reference sequence). The ends lost 2 bases at V and 2 bases at J; junction bases unmatched: 4. The CDR3 loop spans 16 amino acids. DNA of the CDR3: TGTGCCAGTAGTATATCCAGCGGGGGCAACACCGGGGAGCTGTTTTTT. Translating it yields CASSISSGGNTGELFF. The whole variable domain, filled in from reference TRBV19 and TRBJ2-2, reads DGGITQSPKYLFRKEGQNVTLSCEQNLNHDAMYWYRQDPGQGLRLIYYSQIVNDFQKGDIAEGYSVSREKKESFPLTVTSAQKNPTAFYLCASSISSGGNTGELFFGEGSRLTVL.

This clone has just a few counts. This chain joins TRBV15 and TRBJ2-1, with D uncertain. The CDR3 sequence is 14 residues long. Trimming took off 5 bases at V and 3 bases at J, with 11 bases between the two ends. CDR1 and CDR2 (germline): LNHNV, YYDKDF (reference sequence). The DNA for the CDR3 is TGTGCCACCAGCGACGAGTACAGCTACAATGAGCAGTTCTTC. This translates into CATSDEYSYNEQFF.

The V gene is TRBV28, the J gene TRBJ2-7, with unresolved D. The germline CDR1 and CDR2 sequences are MDHEN and SYDVKM. CDR3 length: 11 amino acids. Trimming shortened V by 6 bases and J by 3 bases, and 6 bases separated the two germline ends. The CDR3 region has the DNA TGTGCCAGCAGCGGTAACTACGAGCAGTACTTC. Translated, it gives CASSGNYEQYF.

This clone was counted between two and nine times. This chain joins TRBV7-6 and TRBJ2-5; 8 bases fit TRBD2. The germline V gene encodes CDR1 SGHVS and CDR2 FNYEAQ. The V segment lost 1 base and the J segment 2 bases; nucleotides outside the gene matches: 3. This CDR3 has 15 amino acids. In DNA, the CDR3 is TGTGCCAGCAGCTTAGTGGCTAGCGGGCAAGAGACCCAGTACTTC. Its protein is CASSLVASGQETQYF.